A single sample is the source of the 21 T cell receptor beta chains below, sequenced in a study of blood T cell repertoires in COVID-19. Assay: immunoSEQ multiplex PCR; the TCRdb copy retains only in-frame clones and omits some. This table holds roughly 130,000 clones, about four fifths found once. The specimen was peripheral blood. The origin of the receptors is a woman between 45 and 60 years old with acute or convalescent COVID-19.

This chain joins TRBV6-6 and TRBJ2-3, with 8 bases matching TRBD2. CDR3 length: 15 amino acids. The germline V gene encodes CDR1 MNHNY and CDR2 SVGAGI (reference sequence). The V segment lost 0 bases and the J segment 5 bases; nucleotides outside the gene matches: 4. The CDR3 loop reads CASSYSPGGGDTQYF. CDR3 nucleotide sequence: TGTGCCAGCAGTTACTCGCCGGGGGGGGGAGATACGCAGTATTTT.

The CDR3 nucleotides are TGTGCCAGCAGACAGGGGGCGGGCGAAAAACTGTTTTTT. Its translation is CASRQGAGEKLFF. This chain joins TRBV19 and TRBJ1-4; 10 positions agree with TRBD1. Unmatched junction bases numbered 6, after V lost 9 bases and J lost 8 bases. Germline V gives CDR1 LNHDA, CDR2 SQIVND (reference sequence). This CDR3 region has 13 residues.

The chain combines TRBV9 with TRBJ1-1; a possible D gene is TRBD1 (5 bases). The ends were cut back, 0 bases at V and 0 bases at J, with 12 bases in the middle. The CDR3 consists of 16 residues. Germline loops: CDR1 SGDLS, CDR2 YYNGEE. The CDR3 region is CASSVAAGGMNTEAFF. In nucleotides, the CDR3 is TGTGCCAGCAGCGTAGCCGCGGGGGGAATGAACACTGAAGCTTTCTTT.

V and J are TRBV27 and TRBJ2-6, with 9 nucleotides matching TRBD1. The germline V gene encodes CDR1 MNHEY and CDR2 SMNVEV (reference sequence). This CDR3 comprises 16 residues. V lost 6 bases and J lost 2; bases outside the gene matches: 5. The CDR3 spells CASRTGGATGANVLTF. CDR3 bases: TGTGCCAGCAGAACAGGGGGCGCGACTGGGGCCAACGTCCTGACTTTC.

J is TRBJ1-2 and V is TRBV19, with a weak D call TRBD1 (5 bases). The CDR3 consists of 16 residues. Trimming shortened V by 4 bases and J by 2 bases, and 17 bases separated the two germline ends. Germline V gene data show CDR1 as LNHDA and CDR2 as SQIVND (reference sequence). The CDR3 sequence is CASSRLSRGDNYGYTF. The CDR3 DNA reads TGTGCCAGTAGTAGATTGTCCCGGGGGGACAACTATGGCTACACCTTC.

This clone has only a few counts. The chain couples TRBV19 to TRBJ1-3, with 10 positions matching TRBD1. The germline gives CDR1 LNHDA, CDR2 SQIVND (reference sequence). With 10 bases clipped from V and 0 bases from J, the junction kept 6 bases outside the gene matches. The CDR3 is made up of 15 amino acids. The CDR3 region has the DNA TGTGCCACGCTGGACAGGGGGTCCTCTGGAAACACCATATATTTT. Amino acid sequence: CATLDRGSSGNTIYF.

This chain links TRBV7-2 with TRBJ1-2, with TRBD1 identical over 10 bases. V lost 0 bases to trimming and J lost 6 bases; unmatched junction nucleotides: 4. CDR3 length: 15 amino acids. The V gene's germline CDR1 is SGHTA and CDR2 FQGNSA. As DNA, the CDR3 is TGTGCCAGCAGCTTAGCAGGGACAGGGGTGGATGGCTACACCTTC. It is translated as CASSLAGTGVDGYTF.

V gene TRBV12-3 or TRBV12-4 combines with J gene TRBJ1-2; D is undetermined. V was trimmed by 3 bases and J by 7 bases, leaving 3 bases between them. This CDR3 comprises 10 residues. CDR3 DNA sequence: TGTGCCAGCAGTTTTAGTGGCTACACCTTC. Residues: CASSFSGYTF.

In nucleotides, the CDR3 is TGCGCCAGCAGCCAAGAGGCGCTAGCGGGGACCTACAATGAGCAGTTCTTC. Protein sequence: CASSQEALAGTYNEQFF. The chain links TRBV4-1 to TRBJ2-1; TRBD2 aligns across 9 bases. The CDR3 spans 17 residues. The germline CDR1 and CDR2 sequences are MGHRA and YSYEKL. J was trimmed by 2 bases and V by 0 bases; bases with no gene match: 5.

This rearrangement joins TRBV19 to TRBJ2-2, with D uncertain. The V gene's germline CDR1 is LNHDA and CDR2 SQIVND (reference sequence). This CDR3 comprises 13 residues. Trimming stripped 6 bases from V and 4 bases from J, with 9 bases between. CDR3 DNA sequence: TGTGCCAGTAGAGTTCAGGCCACCGGGGAGCTGTTTTTT. Protein product: CASRVQATGELFF.

The rearrangement uses TRBV29-1 and TRBJ1-2, with a tentative D call TRBD1 (5 bases). CDR1 is SQVTM and CDR2 is ANQGSEA in the germline V gene. This CDR3 comprises 12 residues. V lost 6 bases and J lost 8, with 16 bases in between. The CDR3 DNA reads as TGCAGCGTGGGGGACTTCTCGACGGGCTACACCTTC. Protein: CSVGDFSTGYTF.

This sequence joins TRBV10-3 and TRBJ2-1; tentatively, D is TRBD2 (5 bases). The germline V and J ends were trimmed by 4 bases and 5 bases, with 9 bases remaining between them. Germline V gene data show CDR1 as ENHRY and CDR2 as SYGVKD. The CDR3 runs to 13 residues. The CDR3: CAISGQEDNEQFF. CDR3 nucleotides: TGTGCCATCAGTGGTCAGGAGGACAATGAGCAGTTCTTC.

V usage is TRBV30 and J usage is TRBJ2-2, with D perhaps matching TRBD2 (6 bases). CDR1 and CDR2 from the germline V gene are GTSNPN and SVGIG (reference sequence). The CDR3 is 15 residues long. V was cut by 0 bases and J by 4 bases, with 12 bases left in between. This chain's CDR3 is CAWSVGGAGTGELFF. CDR3 coding DNA: TGTGCCTGGAGTGTTGGAGGGGCGGGCACCGGGGAGCTGTTTTTT.

This sequence joins TRBV5-6 and TRBJ1-2; 7 bases line up with TRBD1. CDR1 and CDR2 from the germline V gene are SGHDT and YYEEEE. J was trimmed by 3 bases and V by 0 bases; bases with no gene match: 2. CDR3 size: 14 residues. CDR3 sequence reads: CASSLGQGDYGYTF. The CDR3 DNA is TGTGCCAGCAGCTTGGGACAGGGTGACTATGGCTACACCTTC.

The chain is built from TRBV3-1 (or the pseudogene TRBV3-2) and TRBJ1-2; 9 nucleotides match TRBD1. CDR1 and CDR2 (germline): LGHDT, YNNKEL (reference sequence). The CDR3 has 15 residues. Trimming took 4 bases from V and 2 from J; bases not matched to a gene: 5. The CDR3 is CASSPRTGDNYGYTF. In nucleotides, the CDR3 is TGTGCCAGCAGCCCCCGGACAGGGGACAACTATGGCTACACCTTC.

The chain recombines TRBV10-3 with TRBJ1-1; D ambiguous. The CDR3 contains 13 residues. Germline CDR1 and CDR2: ENHRY and SYGVKD. Trimming took 0 bases from V and 10 from J, leaving 12 bases between them. CDR3 sequence reads: CAISESTGIVAFF. The CDR3 nucleotides read TGTGCCATCAGTGAGTCGACGGGGATCGTAGCTTTCTTT.

J is TRBJ2-2 and V is TRBV27; D is unresolved. Trimming removed 0 bases at V and 7 bases at J, with 3 bases between. There are 12 residues in the CDR3. Germline values: CDR1 MNHEY, CDR2 SMNVEV (reference sequence). The CDR3 protein is CASSLSIGELFF. In nucleotides, the CDR3 is TGTGCCAGCAGTTTATCCATCGGGGAGCTGTTTTTT.

The chain recombines TRBV6-1 with TRBJ2-7; perhaps TRBD1 as D (5 bases). The CDR3 contains 17 residues. Trimming stripped 0 bases from V and 0 bases from J, with 15 bases between. Germline V lookup: CDR1 MNHNS, CDR2 SASEGT. The CDR3 region has the DNA TGTGCCAGCAGTGAAGCGGGGTGGGGCCAGACCTCCTACGAGCAGTACTTC. Encoded protein: CASSEAGWGQTSYEQYF.

In its sample, this clone ranks as medium-sized. The chain employs TRBV12-5 and TRBJ2-1; D may be TRBD1 (6 bases). The CDR3 spans 15 residues. Germline values: CDR1 LGHNT, CDR2 FRNRAP. The V gene lost 5 bases and the J gene lost 4 bases, with 15 bases spanning the gap. The CDR3 protein is CASGQDRPKYNEQFF. The CDR3 DNA is TGTGCTAGTGGTCAAGACAGGCCTAAATACAATGAGCAGTTCTTC. Full variable domain (remainder filled in from reference TRBV12-5 and TRBJ2-1): DARVTQTPRHKVTEMGQEVTMRCQPILGHNTVFWYRQTMMQGLELLAYFRNRAPLDDSGMPKDRFSAEMPDATLATLKIQPSEPRDSAVYFCASGQDRPKYNEQFFGPGTRLTVL.

The gene calls are TRBV7-3 and TRBJ2-3, with TRBD2 matching over 7 bases. V trimming: 5 bases; J trimming: 2 bases; junction bases outside the gene matches: 4. This CDR3 region has 14 residues. From germline, CDR1 is SGHTA and CDR2 FQGTGA. The CDR3 bases are TGTGCCAGCAGCCGCGGGGGATCCACAGATACGCAGTATTTT. Encoded protein: CASSRGGSTDTQYF.

The chain links TRBV27 to TRBJ1-1; weak D call: TRBD1 (5 bases). V was shortened by 4 bases and J by 0 bases, with 15 bases between the two germline ends. This CDR3 is built from 16 residues. The germline gives CDR1 MNHEY, CDR2 SMNVEV (reference sequence). In nucleotides, the CDR3 is TGTGCCAGCAGTTCCCCGGGGGGAACGATGAACACTGAAGCTTTCTTT. It yields the protein CASSSPGGTMNTEAFF.